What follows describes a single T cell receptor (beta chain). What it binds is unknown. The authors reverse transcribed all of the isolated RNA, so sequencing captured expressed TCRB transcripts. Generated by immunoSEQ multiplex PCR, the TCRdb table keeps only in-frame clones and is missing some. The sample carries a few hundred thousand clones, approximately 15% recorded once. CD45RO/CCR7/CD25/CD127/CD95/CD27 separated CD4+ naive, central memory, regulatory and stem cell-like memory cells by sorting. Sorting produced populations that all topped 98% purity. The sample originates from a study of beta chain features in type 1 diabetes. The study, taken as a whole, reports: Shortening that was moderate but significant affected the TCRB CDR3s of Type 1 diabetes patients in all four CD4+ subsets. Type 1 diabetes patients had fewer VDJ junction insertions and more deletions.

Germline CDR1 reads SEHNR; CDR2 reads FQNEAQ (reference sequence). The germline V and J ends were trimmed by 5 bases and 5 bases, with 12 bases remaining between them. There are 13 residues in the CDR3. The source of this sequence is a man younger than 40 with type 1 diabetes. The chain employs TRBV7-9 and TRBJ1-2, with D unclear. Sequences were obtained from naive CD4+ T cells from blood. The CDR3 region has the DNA TGTGCCAGCAGCCCCGGGTTGCTGTATGGCTACACCTTC. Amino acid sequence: CASSPGLLYGYTF.